These T cell receptor beta chains were read from a single sample in a study of T cell repertoires in ileal Crohn's disease. TCRdb's copy holds only in-frame clones and misses some; the assay was immunoSEQ multiplex PCR. The profile shows 9,000 to 13,000 clones, 70% to 90% of them singletons. Sequencing was carried out using ileal tissue. These receptor sequences come from an adult with Crohn's disease. Each CDR3 is given with its conserved first and last residue. The order of the fields is D gene, clone size, V gene, J gene, CDR3 DNA, CDR3 protein. A D gene is named only where the DNA matches it firmly. Only some rows state a clone size, as once, few, many or a class for expanded clones.

d_gene: TRBD1; abundance: -; v_gene: TRBV6-1; j_gene: TRBJ1-4; CDR3nt: TGTGCCAGCAGTGAAGCGATTAGGGGGCGGAGAGAAAAACTGTTTTTT; CDR3aa: CASSEAIRGRREKLFF
d_gene: -; abundance: -; v_gene: TRBV2; j_gene: TRBJ1-6; CDR3nt: TGTGCCAGCAGTGTATTGTCACCCCTCCACTTT; CDR3aa: CASSVLSPLHF
d_gene: TRBD2; abundance: -; v_gene: TRBV14; j_gene: TRBJ2-7; CDR3nt: TGTGCCAGCAGCCGTAGCGGGAGTTGGGCAACTTACGAGCAGTACTTC; CDR3aa: CASSRSGSWATYEQYF
d_gene: -; abundance: -; v_gene: TRBV2; j_gene: TRBJ2-6; CDR3nt: TGTGCCAGCAGCGAGGGACTCCGCTCTGGGGCCAACGTCCTGACTTTC; CDR3aa: CASSEGLRSGANVLTF
d_gene: TRBD2; abundance: -; v_gene: TRBV29-1; j_gene: TRBJ2-2; CDR3nt: TGCAGCGTTGGCGCGGGAGATTGGCGGAACACCGGGGAGCTGTTTTTT; CDR3aa: CSVGAGDWRNTGELFF
d_gene: TRBD2; abundance: -; v_gene: TRBV7-3; j_gene: TRBJ2-7; CDR3nt: TGTGCCAGCAGCCCGGGACTAGCGGGAGAGCAGTACTTC; CDR3aa: CASSPGLAGEQYF
d_gene: TRBD2; abundance: -; v_gene: TRBV7-8; j_gene: TRBJ2-3; CDR3nt: TGTGCCAGCAGCGACGGGACTAGCGGGAGCATCACAGATACGCAGTATTTT; CDR3aa: CASSDGTSGSITDTQYF
d_gene: TRBD1; abundance: once; v_gene: TRBV30; j_gene: TRBJ1-1; CDR3nt: TGTGCCTGGAGTGTAGGCAGGGGGGAAGCTTTCTTT; CDR3aa: CAWSVGRGEAFF
d_gene: -; abundance: -; v_gene: TRBV6-5; j_gene: TRBJ2-7; CDR3nt: TGTGCCAGCAGCCCTGACAGGCGATCCTCCTACGAGCAGTACTTC; CDR3aa: CASSPDRRSSYEQYF
d_gene: -; abundance: -; v_gene: TRBV28; j_gene: TRBJ2-3; CDR3nt: TGTGCCAGCAGTCGGGACCTTCAGGGGACAGATACGCAGTATTTT; CDR3aa: CASSRDLQGTDTQYF
d_gene: -; abundance: -; v_gene: TRBV5-6; j_gene: TRBJ1-4; CDR3nt: TGTGCCAGCAGCTTGCAGGGAGGGGAAAAACTGTTTTTT; CDR3aa: CASSLQGGEKLFF
d_gene: TRBD1; abundance: -; v_gene: TRBV27; j_gene: TRBJ2-7; CDR3nt: TGTGCCAGCAGCCCTCTCCAGGGGGCGAGAACCTACGAGCAGTACTTC; CDR3aa: CASSPLQGARTYEQYF
d_gene: TRBD1; abundance: -; v_gene: TRBV5-1; j_gene: TRBJ2-5; CDR3nt: TGCGCCAGCAGCTTCCGGGCCAGGGGGTCGGTCCAAGAGACCCAGTACTTC; CDR3aa: CASSFRARGSVQETQYF
d_gene: -; abundance: -; v_gene: TRBV30; j_gene: TRBJ1-3; CDR3nt: TGTGCCTGGAGTGTACAAGGAGTGAGGGGAAACACCATATATTTT; CDR3aa: CAWSVQGVRGNTIYF
d_gene: -; abundance: -; v_gene: TRBV6-5; j_gene: TRBJ1-1; CDR3nt: TGTGCCAGCAGTGAGAGGACAGATATAATAGACGCTTTCTTT; CDR3aa: CASSERTDIIDAFF
d_gene: TRBD1; abundance: -; v_gene: TRBV27; j_gene: TRBJ2-3; CDR3nt: TGTGCCAGCAGCGTGAGGTCGGGGACAGCAGATACGCAGTATTTT; CDR3aa: CASSVRSGTADTQYF
d_gene: TRBD2; abundance: -; v_gene: TRBV19; j_gene: TRBJ2-7; CDR3nt: TGTGCCAGTAGTATAAAGGGACTAGCTCTCTACGAGCAGTACTTC; CDR3aa: CASSIKGLALYEQYF
d_gene: -; abundance: hyperexpanded; v_gene: TRBV7-7; j_gene: TRBJ2-5; CDR3nt: TGTGCTAGCAGCTCTAAACCCAGCGGGTATGGAGAGACCCAGTACTTC; CDR3aa: CASSSKPSGYGETQYF
d_gene: TRBD2; abundance: once; v_gene: TRBV28; j_gene: TRBJ2-2; CDR3nt: TGTGCCAGCAGTTTATCGACTAGCGGGATGGGAACCGGGGAGCTGTTTTTT; CDR3aa: CASSLSTSGMGTGELFF
d_gene: -; abundance: -; v_gene: TRBV5-6; j_gene: TRBJ2-2; CDR3nt: TGTGCCAGCAGCGCAGAGAACACCGGGGAGCTGTTTTTT; CDR3aa: CASSAENTGELFF
d_gene: TRBD1; abundance: -; v_gene: TRBV7-3; j_gene: TRBJ2-5; CDR3nt: TGTGCCAGCAGCGTAGGACAGGGTCAAGAGACCCAGTACTTC; CDR3aa: CASSVGQGQETQYF
d_gene: -; abundance: few; v_gene: TRBV6-5; j_gene: TRBJ2-5; CDR3nt: TGTGCCAGCAGTTACGTGGGCAGTCAAGAGACCCAGTACTTC; CDR3aa: CASSYVGSQETQYF